Sequencing of this T cell receptor (beta chain) was carried out in a study of blood T cell repertoires in COVID-19 (dated by TCRdb to 2020 to 2021). General notes on the study: Collaborator samples came from the United States, Italy and Spain and covered acute and convalescent phases of COVID-19. Sample metadata almost always included a de-identified subject ID, COVID-19 status, age in years and sex. Subjects who had been exposed to COVID-19, were actively infected with it, or had recovered from it provided the deeply sampled blood TCRbeta repertoires that made up the dataset. The samples were drawn from the first 160 participants of the ongoing ImmuneRACE study and from 1,254 subjects provided by 6 global collaborators. The repertoires were released in a freely available public database intended as a resource for research on the immune response to SARS-CoV-2. Where available, HLA class I and class II types were taken from metadata supplied by the sample provider and were not determined by assay-based typing. The material from the prospective study consisted of cDNA or gDNA derived from T cells, B-cell-depleted T cells, or PBMCs. General conclusions and limits of the study: How much clinical and demographic metadata was included differed by source and by participant, and the metadata was provided uncurated.

Remarks on this clone: Its antigen has not been determined. No base-level quality is on record; no much larger clone is a single base apart.

The trim is 0 bases for V and 2 bases for J, with a gap of 8 bases between the germline ends. CDR1 and CDR2 were assigned from the germline V gene as SGHVS and FNYEAQ. From the cysteine up to the phenylalanine, the CDR3 has a length of 14 residues. The retained sequence is limited to the CDR3, 42 bases, with the frame set at the first base. Whole blood was collected in K2EDTA tubes by collaborating institutions according to the institutions' own protocols. Collaborator samples were shipped for TCRbeta analysis as frozen whole blood, isolated PBMCs, or DNA extracted from either sample type. TCRbeta CDR3 regions were amplified from genomic DNA by means of the immunoSEQ Assay, a bias-controlled multiplex PCR. The original pipeline was this. Within the assay, amplification of reference gene primers was used to estimate how many nucleated cells each sample contained. To quantify the absolute abundance of each unique TCRbeta CDR3 rearrangement, sequence reads were collapsed and filtered. Productive Simpson clonality was computed per sample as the square root of Simpson's diversity index over productive rearrangements. TCRdb mirrors the immuneACCESS table, restricted to in-frame sequences. Some clones are absent from its copies; in checked studies, under half trace to an unresolved V gene, and the reason for the others is unknown. The D gene and trimming were derived from the DNA, and the V and J assignments and clone size from that table. The sample includes some 140,000 clones, with roughly four fifths observed a single time. Around 1.7% of the sample is taken by the ten largest.

The TCR comes from a man older than 75 with acute or convalescent COVID-19. The chain was built from TRBV7-6 and TRBJ2-7; D gene: possibly TRBD2, on 5 matching bases. Input material: peripheral blood. The CDR3 sequence is CASSLAAGPYEQYF. The nucleotide sequence reads TGTGCCAGCAGCTTAGCGGCGGGTCCCTACGAGCAGTACTTC. Beyond the CDR3, the reference TRBV7-6 and TRBJ2-7 genes provide the residues; the full variable domain reads: GAGVSQSPRYKVTKRGQDVALRCDPISGHVSLYWYRQALGQGPEFLTYFNYEAQQDKSGLPNDRFSAERPEGSISTLTIQRTEQRDSAMYRCASSLAAGPYEQYFGPGTRLTVT.